This T cell receptor (beta chain) was found in a study of blood T cell repertoires in COVID-19. The wider study: Samples of COVID-19 (acute and convalescent) were obtained from the United States, Italy and Spain.

Germline-derived CDR1 and CDR2 are SGHTA and FQGNSA. CDR3 length equals 13 residues. The ends were cut back, 1 base at V and 8 bases at J, with 11 bases in the middle. Original methodology: Counts of nucleated cells, estimated from reference gene primer amplification, were obtained. Sequencing used immunoSEQ multiplex PCR; TCRdb keeps in-frame clones, though not all of them. The V and J calls and clone size were taken over from that table, and D and trimming were inferred from the DNA. This table has about 71,000 clones, about nine tenths appearing once. This chain joins TRBV7-2 and TRBJ1-2; possibly TRBD1 for D (6 bases). The sequence was obtained from a young man with acute or convalescent COVID-19. The sequencing input was peripheral blood. CDR3 sequence (DNA): TGTGCCAGCAGCTTAGACAGGGCCGGAGGCTACACCTTC. Its protein product is CASSLDRAGGYTF.